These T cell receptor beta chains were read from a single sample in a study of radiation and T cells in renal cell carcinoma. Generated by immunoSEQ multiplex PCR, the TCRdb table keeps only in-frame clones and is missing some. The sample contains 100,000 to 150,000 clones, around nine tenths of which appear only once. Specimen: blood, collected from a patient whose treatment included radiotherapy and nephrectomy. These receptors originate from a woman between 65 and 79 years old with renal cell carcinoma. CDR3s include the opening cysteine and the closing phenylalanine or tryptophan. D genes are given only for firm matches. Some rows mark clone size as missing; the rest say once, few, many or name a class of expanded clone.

CDR3: CASSPKGQTNSPLHF
DNA: TGTGCCAGCTCACCAAAAGGACAGACTAATTCACCCCTCCACTTT
V: TRBV18
size: NA
J: TRBJ1-6
D: NA

CDR3: CASSPLSGFTDTQYF
DNA: TGTGCCAGCAGCCCACTTAGCGGATTCACAGATACGCAGTATTTT
V: TRBV7-6
size: NA
J: TRBJ2-3
D: NA

CDR3: CASSYDRDTYEQYF
DNA: TGTGCCAGCAGTTACGACAGGGACACCTACGAGCAGTACTTC
V: TRBV6-6
size: NA
J: TRBJ2-7
D: TRBD1

CDR3: CASSRTPKGLAGGQEQYF
DNA: TGTGCCAGCAGCCGAACCCCCAAGGGACTAGCGGGGGGTCAGGAGCAGTACTTC
V: TRBV14
size: NA
J: TRBJ2-7
D: TRBD2

CDR3: CAWANNRDRFSGNTIYF
DNA: TGTGCCTGGGCTAATAACCGGGACCGCTTCTCTGGAAACACCATATATTTT
V: TRBV30
size: NA
J: TRBJ1-3
D: NA

CDR3: CASAQGAGANVLTF
DNA: TGTGCCAGTGCTCAGGGAGCTGGGGCCAACGTCCTGACTTTC
V: TRBV19
size: NA
J: TRBJ2-6
D: NA

CDR3: CASSFTGNTEAFF
DNA: TGTGCCAGCAGCTTTACGGGGAACACTGAAGCTTTCTTT
V: TRBV7-9
size: few
J: TRBJ1-1
D: NA

CDR3: CASSVKGQGNQPQHF
DNA: TGTGCCAGTAGTGTCAAGGGACAGGGGAATCAGCCCCAGCATTTT
V: TRBV19
size: NA
J: TRBJ1-5
D: TRBD1

CDR3: CASTGQGRHQPQHF
DNA: TGTGCCAGCACCGGCCAGGGCAGGCATCAGCCCCAGCATTTT
V: TRBV28
size: NA
J: TRBJ1-5
D: NA

CDR3: CASSEALMNTEAFF
DNA: TGTGCCAGCAGTGAGGCACTCATGAACACTGAAGCTTTCTTT
V: TRBV2
size: few
J: TRBJ1-1
D: NA

CDR3: CASSQGVPPTHEQYF
DNA: TGTGCCAGCAGCCAAGGAGTCCCCCCCACCCACGAGCAGTACTTC
V: TRBV4-2
size: NA
J: TRBJ2-7
D: NA

CDR3: CASSHGGKTNQPQHF
DNA: TGTGCCAGCAGCCATGGTGGGAAGACCAATCAGCCCCAGCATTTT
V: TRBV7-9
size: NA
J: TRBJ1-5
D: NA

CDR3: CASSALGSWTSSGNTIYF
DNA: TGTGCCAGCAGCGCGCTGGGGTCTTGGACATCCTCTGGAAACACCATATATTTT
V: TRBV5-6
size: once
J: TRBJ1-3
D: NA

CDR3: CASSVQGNQPQHF
DNA: TGTGCCAGCAGTGTGCAGGGGAATCAGCCCCAGCATTTT
V: TRBV6-1
size: NA
J: TRBJ1-5
D: NA

CDR3: CASRTFFEQYF
DNA: TGTGCCAGCAGGACATTTTTCGAGCAGTACTTC
V: TRBV6-1
size: NA
J: TRBJ2-7
D: NA

CDR3: CASSLVGTGGSEKLFF
DNA: TGTGCCAGCAGCTTAGTTGGGACAGGGGGAAGTGAAAAACTGTTTTTT
V: TRBV7-6
size: NA
J: TRBJ1-4
D: TRBD1

CDR3: CASSVSGGSVEQFF
DNA: TGTGCCAGCAGCGTCAGCGGGGGTTCGGTTGAGCAGTTCTTC
V: TRBV9
size: NA
J: TRBJ2-1
D: TRBD2

CDR3: CASSYTGVGTGELFF
DNA: TGTGCCAGCAGTTACACGGGGGTGGGGACCGGGGAGCTGTTTTTT
V: TRBV6-5
size: NA
J: TRBJ2-2
D: NA

CDR3: CASGTRSTDTQYF
DNA: TGTGCCAGCGGGACTAGGAGCACAGATACGCAGTATTTT
V: TRBV7-3
size: NA
J: TRBJ2-3
D: TRBD2

CDR3: CAWSVGSGGQETQYF
DNA: TGTGCCTGGAGTGTGGGTAGCGGGGGACAAGAGACCCAGTACTTC
V: TRBV30
size: NA
J: TRBJ2-5
D: TRBD2

CDR3: CASSLVWSQNTEAFF
DNA: TGCGCCAGCAGCTTGGTATGGAGCCAGAACACTGAAGCTTTCTTT
V: TRBV5-1
size: NA
J: TRBJ1-1
D: NA

CDR3: CASSQDLGIEQFF
DNA: TGTGCCAGCAGCCAAGATCTGGGGATTGAGCAGTTCTTC
V: TRBV14
size: NA
J: TRBJ2-1
D: NA

CDR3: CASFSKGPIYEQYF
DNA: TGTGCCAGCTTTAGTAAGGGGCCGATCTACGAGCAGTACTTC
V: TRBV6-6
size: few
J: TRBJ2-7
D: NA

CDR3: CASSLFRQGGGYTF
DNA: TGTGCCAGCAGTTTATTCAGGCAGGGCGGCGGCTACACCTTC
V: TRBV28
size: NA
J: TRBJ1-2
D: NA

CDR3: CASSLGTTTDTQYF
DNA: TGTGCCAGCAGCCTCGGGACTACCACAGATACGCAGTATTTT
V: TRBV7-3
size: NA
J: TRBJ2-3
D: TRBD2

CDR3: CASRRGTGYYGYTF
DNA: TGTGCCAGCAGGCGCGGGACAGGGTACTATGGCTACACCTTC
V: TRBV6-6
size: once
J: TRBJ1-2
D: TRBD1

CDR3: CASSMARPVGGTYGNTIYF
DNA: TGTGCCAGTAGTATGGCCCGGCCAGTCGGAGGGACCTATGGAAACACCATATATTTT
V: TRBV19
size: NA
J: TRBJ1-3
D: NA

CDR3: CASSFFGGGQYF
DNA: TGTGCCAGCAGTTTCTTCGGGGGTGGGCAGTACTTC
V: TRBV27
size: NA
J: TRBJ2-7
D: NA

CDR3: CASRPGGTAYGYTF
DNA: TGTGCCAGCAGACCAGGGGGGACAGCATATGGCTACACCTTC
V: TRBV6-5
size: NA
J: TRBJ1-2
D: TRBD1

CDR3: CSVLTGHRGNEQYF
DNA: TGCAGCGTGTTAACAGGGCACCGAGGGAACGAGCAGTACTTC
V: TRBV29-1
size: NA
J: TRBJ2-7
D: NA

CDR3: CASSEVAGKQYF
DNA: TGTGCCAGCAGTGAAGTTGCGGGTAAGCAGTACTTC
V: TRBV6-1
size: NA
J: TRBJ2-7
D: NA

CDR3: CASSQLAGTGELFF
DNA: TGTGCCAGCAGCCAACTAGCGGGGACCGGGGAGCTGTTTTTT
V: TRBV14
size: NA
J: TRBJ2-2
D: TRBD2

CDR3: CASSLGDRAKDTQYF
DNA: TGCGCCAGCAGCTTGGGAGACAGGGCTAAAGATACGCAGTATTTT
V: TRBV5-1
size: NA
J: TRBJ2-3
D: TRBD1

CDR3: CASSYSGGLGTQYF
DNA: TGTGCCAGCAGTTACTCGGGCGGGCTCGGGACCCAGTACTTC
V: TRBV6-5
size: NA
J: TRBJ2-5
D: NA

CDR3: CAWSVLEGHGYTF
DNA: TGTGCCTGGAGTGTACTGGAGGGGCATGGCTACACCTTC
V: TRBV30
size: NA
J: TRBJ1-2
D: NA

CDR3: CAISGTGTYEQYF
DNA: TGTGCCATCAGTGGGACAGGGACCTACGAGCAGTACTTC
V: TRBV10-3
size: once
J: TRBJ2-7
D: TRBD1

CDR3: CASSSRKGELNYGYTF
DNA: TGTGCCAGCAGTTCCCGGAAGGGGGAGCTCAACTATGGCTACACCTTC
V: TRBV28
size: NA
J: TRBJ1-2
D: NA

CDR3: CASSSRDKTGNTIYF
DNA: TGTGCCAGCAGTTCCCGGGACAAGACTGGAAACACCATATATTTT
V: TRBV6-1
size: NA
J: TRBJ1-3
D: NA

CDR3: CASSPEQGAMQTQYF
DNA: TGCGCCAGCAGCCCGGAACAGGGGGCCATGCAGACCCAGTACTTC
V: TRBV5-1
size: NA
J: TRBJ2-5
D: TRBD1

CDR3: CASSLLGQASYEQYF
DNA: TGTGCCAGCAGCTTGTTGGGACAGGCATCCTACGAGCAGTACTTC
V: TRBV5-8
size: NA
J: TRBJ2-7
D: TRBD1

CDR3: CASSPGQGNEKLFF
DNA: TGTGCCAGCAGCCCCGGACAGGGTAATGAAAAACTGTTTTTT
V: TRBV7-2
size: NA
J: TRBJ1-4
D: TRBD1

CDR3: CASSLTGGQTQYF
DNA: TGTGCCAGCAGCTTGACGGGGGGGCAGACCCAGTACTTC
V: TRBV5-4
size: NA
J: TRBJ2-5
D: TRBD2

CDR3: CASHRGTSLFF
DNA: TGTGCCAGCCATAGAGGGACTAGCTTGTTCTTC
V: TRBV27
size: once
J: TRBJ2-1
D: TRBD2

CDR3: CASSLGSGGNIQYF
DNA: TGTGCCAGCAGCTTAGGTAGCGGGGGGAACATTCAGTACTTC
V: TRBV7-2
size: NA
J: TRBJ2-4
D: TRBD2

CDR3: CASSFGGWNTGELFF
DNA: TGTGCCAGCAGCTTTGGCGGGTGGAACACCGGGGAGCTGTTTTTT
V: TRBV11-2
size: NA
J: TRBJ2-2
D: NA

CDR3: CASSFGTGVATEAFF
DNA: TGTGCCAGCAGCTTTGGGACAGGGGTGGCCACTGAAGCTTTCTTT
V: TRBV5-6
size: NA
J: TRBJ1-1
D: TRBD1

CDR3: CASSLSVHEQFF
DNA: TGTGCCAGCAGCTTATCTGTCCATGAGCAGTTCTTC
V: TRBV7-3
size: NA
J: TRBJ2-1
D: NA

CDR3: CAWTRGLALQGGNEQFF
DNA: TGTGCCTGGACCCGCGGACTAGCGTTACAGGGGGGCAATGAGCAGTTCTTC
V: TRBV30
size: few
J: TRBJ2-1
D: NA

CDR3: CASSVTDSGNTIYF
DNA: TGTGCCAGCAGCGTAACGGATTCTGGAAACACCATATATTTT
V: TRBV9
size: NA
J: TRBJ1-3
D: NA

CDR3: CASTRLGQGEEKLFF
DNA: TGTGCCAGCACCAGACTGGGACAGGGCGAGGAAAAACTGTTTTTT
V: TRBV2
size: once
J: TRBJ1-4
D: TRBD1

CDR3: CASSPQTGGNEQYF
DNA: TGTGCCAGCAGCCCTCAAACGGGGGGCAACGAGCAGTACTTC
V: TRBV7-2
size: once
J: TRBJ2-7
D: NA

CDR3: CASSSNRQGGVVSDTQYF
DNA: TGTGCCAGCAGCTCCAACCGACAGGGAGGGGTAGTGTCAGATACGCAGTATTTT
V: TRBV7-9
size: NA
J: TRBJ2-3
D: NA

CDR3: CASSLSQLNEKLFF
DNA: TGTGCCAGCAGCTTATCCCAGCTTAATGAAAAACTGTTTTTT
V: TRBV11-2
size: NA
J: TRBJ1-4
D: NA

CDR3: CASSLGQQTYNEQFF
DNA: TGTGCCAGCAGCCTGGGACAGCAAACCTACAATGAGCAGTTCTTC
V: TRBV7-9
size: NA
J: TRBJ2-1
D: TRBD1